This T cell receptor beta chain was captured by sequencing in a study of shared T cell receptors in the human thymus. The ends lost 3 bases at V and 0 bases at J; junction bases unmatched: 9. Germline CDR1 SGHRS, CDR2 YFSETQ. This CDR3 contains 17 residues. The protocol was immunoSEQ multiplex PCR, while the TCRdb copy is restricted to in-frame clones and leaves out a portion. Counted here are 500,000 to 850,000 clones, about 87% occurring once; the ten biggest clones make up over 0.008%. The sample also formed part of further work on human thymus T cells. This second report adds: There appeared to be biased usage of V and J genes in thymic and blood repertoires.

The V gene is TRBV5-1, the J gene TRBJ1-1, with 9 bases that match TRBD1. This TCR came from a boy in the first two years of life with a congenital heart defect. Sequences were obtained from thymocytes. Written as DNA, the CDR3 is TGCGCCAGCAGCTGGACAGGGGCCCAAGTTCTGAACACTGAAGCTTTCTTT. Encoded protein: CASSWTGAQVLNTEAFF. Based on the CDR3 plus reference TRBV5-1 and TRBJ1-1, the full variable domain is KAGVTQTPRYLIKTRGQQVTLSCSPISGHRSVSWYQQTPGQGLQFLFEYFSETQRNKGNFPGRFSGRQFSNSRSEMNVSTLELGDSALYLCASSWTGAQVLNTEAFFGQGTRLTVV.